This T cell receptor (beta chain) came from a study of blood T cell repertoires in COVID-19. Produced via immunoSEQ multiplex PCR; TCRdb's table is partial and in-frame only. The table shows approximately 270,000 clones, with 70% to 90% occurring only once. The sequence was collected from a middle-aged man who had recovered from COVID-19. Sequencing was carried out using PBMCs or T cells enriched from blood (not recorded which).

The CDR3 spells CAISYREFTDTQYF. Written as DNA, the CDR3 is TGTGCCATCAGTTACAGAGAATTCACAGATACGCAGTATTTT. The V and J genes are TRBV10-3 and TRBJ2-3; D unresolved. Germline V gives CDR1 ENHRY, CDR2 SYGVKD. The CDR3 has 14 amino acids. Trimming shortened V by 5 bases and J by 2 bases, and 11 bases separated the two germline ends.